Listed below are T cell receptor beta chains from one sample, sequenced in a study of human T cells and chemical hapten exposure. TCRdb processed the 5' RACE reads anew with MiXCR; each CDR3 protein has one entry. Altogether 120,000 to 150,000 distinct CDR3 sequences are present, roughly 4.1% being singletons, with the ten largest covering over 1.3%. These TCRs come from a female donor in good health. Both conserved end residues are trimmed from each CDR3.

j_call	v_call	cdr3_length	cdr3_aa
TRBJ2-6	TRBV5-1	12	ASRELSGANVLT
TRBJ2-5	TRBV7-2	15	ASSSPRLAGGLETQY
TRBJ2-1	TRBV7-9	14	ASSPTGTSRRNEQF
TRBJ2-3	TRBV29-1	12	SVVATPSTDTQY
TRBJ1-4	TRBV20-1	15	SARERERGRTNEKLF
TRBJ1-2	TRBV18	13	ASSPGQQLNYGYT
TRBJ1-5	TRBV18	14	ASSPPGHHSNQPQH
TRBJ2-1	TRBV28	15	ASSSHRSSGPYNEQF
TRBJ2-2	TRBV5-4	15	ASSLEPNWANTGELF
TRBJ2-7	TRBV6-2/TRBV6-3	11	ASSYAGPYEQY
TRBJ1-3	TRBV9	11	ASNRGDGNTIY
TRBJ1-5	TRBV20-1	12	SARQTWGNQPQH
TRBJ2-3	TRBV11-2	10	ASSFFLDTQY
TRBJ1-1	TRBV29-1	9	SVQDNTEAF
TRBJ2-1	TRBV20-1	14	SASKPTSGYYNEQF
TRBJ1-5	TRBV6-6	13	ASSGRDGINQPQH
TRBJ2-7	TRBV5-1	11	ASSAGIFYEQY
TRBJ2-3	TRBV11-2	16	ASSLEVGGPINTDTQY
TRBJ2-1	TRBV6-5	15	ASSYRHGTGGNNEQF
TRBJ2-7	TRBV6-2/TRBV6-3	12	ASSYWGQGHEQY
TRBJ2-3	TRBV10-2	14	ASISIAGGRSDTQY
TRBJ1-5	TRBV6-6	8	ASNTQPQH
TRBJ1-1	TRBV6-5	12	ASSFADGNTEAF
TRBJ2-1	TRBV20-1	10	SARRADNEQF
TRBJ2-5	TRBV9	13	ASSVQGTGLETQY
TRBJ2-5	TRBV6-5	12	ASSRDREPQTQY
TRBJ2-4	TRBV7-2	16	ASSLLPIKRGWGNIQY
TRBJ2-3	TRBV4-3	15	ASSQGLIAGGPDTQY
TRBJ2-1	TRBV12-3/TRBV12-4	14	ASSLSGTGGRDEQF
TRBJ1-5	TRBV7-9	15	ASSLGGTTYSNQPQH
TRBJ2-7	TRBV12-3/TRBV12-4	13	ASSPPNRGGYEQY
TRBJ2-1	TRBV5-6	12	ASSPVQAGNEQF
TRBJ2-5	TRBV20-1	13	SARVGTGVQETQY
TRBJ2-6	TRBV5-4	13	ASSLDLSGANVLT
TRBJ1-2	TRBV14	13	ASSQLGGTNYGYT
TRBJ1-4	TRBV20-1	11	SALPGQGEKLF
TRBJ1-5	TRBV9	13	ASSSSGAGNQPQH
TRBJ2-1	TRBV27	12	ASSLFRGYNEQF
TRBJ2-7	TRBV5-1	12	ASSFGSGPYEQY
TRBJ2-3	TRBV9	15	ASSVEAGGIFTDTQY
TRBJ1-1	TRBV10-3	12	AISPPGVDTEAF
TRBJ1-5	TRBV7-8	13	ASSKARGGNQPQH
TRBJ2-2	TRBV20-1	13	SAAYGGGYTGELF
TRBJ1-5	TRBV9	12	ASSVGTSNQPQH
TRBJ1-1	TRBV20-1	11	SASPPGRPEAF
TRBJ2-7	TRBV7-2	13	ASSLGPARTYEQY
TRBJ2-1	TRBV5-6	11	ASSWGTVNEQF
TRBJ1-1	TRBV3-1	13	ASSQGTAGGTEAF
TRBJ2-7	TRBV7-2	13	ASSLSGVSSYEQY
TRBJ2-7	TRBV27	12	ASRKTSGIREQY
TRBJ1-5	TRBV2	12	ASSNQGAGQPQH
TRBJ2-7	TRBV5-1	15	ASRVHPAGTGGYEQY
TRBJ1-4	TRBV12-3/TRBV12-4	11	ASTRTAHEKLF
TRBJ2-4	TRBV7-2	15	ASSPRETHGAKNIQY
TRBJ1-5	TRBV20-1	10	SAREGSSHQH
TRBJ1-1	TRBV20-1	12	SALRPPQPTEAF